This TCR beta chain was retrieved from a study of T cell changes during pregnancy in multiple sclerosis. The protocol was immunoSEQ multiplex PCR, while the TCRdb copy is restricted to in-frame clones and leaves out a portion. This table holds about 50,000 clones, 90% to 95% found once. V lost 0 bases and J lost 5, with 13 bases in between. The CDR3 is 15 amino acids. The germline V gene has CDR1 KGHSH and CDR2 LQKENI. The sample here was CD4+ T cells from peripheral blood mononuclear cells, taken after pregnancy. The rearrangement links TRBV18 to TRBJ1-2, with D tentatively TRBD1 (6 bases). The TCR originated in a female donor with multiple sclerosis, enrolled in a pregnancy study. CDR3 protein: CASSPPGRGEYGYTF. The CDR3 coding sequence is TGTGCCAGCTCACCACCGGGCAGGGGTGAATATGGCTACACCTTC.